This T cell receptor (beta chain) is drawn from a study of CD8 T cells in Susac syndrome (dated by TCRdb to about 2019). For the wider study: Whether CD8+ T cell activation and differentiation in Susac syndrome was antigen driven was tested using repertoire sequencing. Clonality of the CD8+ T cell repertoire was compared between 11 to 12 healthy donors, approximately 14 Susac syndrome patients and some 15 multiple sclerosis patients.

Overall study results and their limits: The number of individuals in the TCR sequencing and HLA analysis was recognized as being relatively small.

RNA was extracted with the RNeasy kit and about 0.5 to 1 ug was reverse transcribed using random hexamers. TCR beta CDR3 regions were amplified with the immunoSEQ multiplex PCR assay covering 54 Vbeta and 13 Jbeta segments. PCR amplification bias was corrected using a synthetic template baseline for primer optimization and computational correction. In the original analysis: Only productive sequences were kept, with reads annotated to V, D and J genes according to IMGT and analyzed in immunoSEQ Analyzer. Clonality was calculated as one minus the Shannon entropy normalized by log2 of the number of productive unique sequences. Public and private clones were assessed among the 100 most prevalent clones of each patient and control. A clone was defined as Susac-specific if it was absent from the healthy and MS cohorts, from around 960 published viral clones and from other ImmuneACCESS disease sequences. TCRdb reprocessed the public reads (quality trimming at Q25 with fastp, clone calling with MiXCR) and kept in-frame beta chains. CDR3 protein duplicates are merged, each entry listing the most common genes and DNA. TCRdb's processing, not the authors', yielded these V and J calls. The sample contains about 300,000 distinct CDR3 sequences, almost 85% of them found a single time. Approximately 0.2% of the sample belongs to the ten largest clones.

About this clonotype itself: Its antigen is still unknown. Base qualities are not provided; no much larger clone lies one nucleotide away.

Peripheral blood CD8+ and CD4+ T cells from healthy donors, Susac syndrome patients and multiple sclerosis patients were profiled by high-throughput TCR beta sequencing. Multiple sclerosis controls were treatment-naive patients with stable or active relapsing-remitting disease fulfilling revised McDonald criteria. Bulk CD8+ and CD4+ T cells were purified by magnetic negative isolation, whereas CD8+ TEMRA cells were enriched by FACS. Blood was drawn into EDTA tubes, processed within 24 hours, and PBMCs were isolated by density gradient centrifugation. PBMCs intended for TCR sequencing were cryopreserved in liquid nitrogen and thawed later in a water bath at 37 degrees C. A purity of at least 90% was achieved for sorted or isolated CD4+, CD8+ and CD8+ TEMRA cells. Sequenced: CD8+ T cells from PBMCs. The sequence was obtained from a human donor with multiple sclerosis.

This receptor has the CDR3 CASSLSLVGPRGQHF. The DNA sequence follows: TGTGCCAGCAGTTTATCCCTAGTAGGTCCTCGGGGCCAGCATTTT. In this chain, TRBV28 is recombined with TRBJ1-5, with no reliable assignment of the D segment. The V and J ends are trimmed by 1 base and 12 bases, leaving 19 bases between them. The CDR3 holds 15 amino acids from the cysteine to the phenylalanine. Just the 45-base CDR3 DNA is kept, in frame starting at base 1. Reading the germline V gene gives CDR1 MDHEN and CDR2 SYDVKM.